These 11 T cell receptor beta chains came from one sample sequenced in a study of OX40 agonist ivuxolimab in advanced cancers. The repertoire was sequenced with immunoSEQ multiplex PCR; TCRdb's copy has only in-frame clones and lacks some. The data contain under 80,000 clones, roughly 88% of them singletons. The source material was CD4+ or CD8+ T cells sorted from blood, sampled in a trial of the OX40 agonist ivuxolimab. The receptor source for this set is an adult with an advanced solid tumor such as melanoma, head and neck, liver or kidney cancer.

The chain carries TRBV9 and TRBJ2-1, with 8 bases lining up with TRBD2. CDR3 length equals 16 residues. Germline CDR1 and CDR2: SGDLS and YYNGEE. Unmatched junction bases numbered 13, after V lost 4 bases and J lost 7 bases. Here the CDR3 reads CASSSVGGGVRNEQFF. The DNA of the CDR3 is TGTGCCAGCAGCTCCGTCGGGGGGGGCGTTAGAAATGAGCAGTTCTTC.

V usage is TRBV5-5 and J usage is TRBJ2-7; no reliable D call. This CDR3 is 13 amino acids long. The germline CDR1 and CDR2 sequences are SGHKS and YYEKEE (reference sequence). Trimming removed 3 bases at V and 3 bases at J, with 10 bases between. CDR3 in amino acids: CASSSDGDYEQYF. The CDR3 DNA reads TGTGCCAGCAGCTCGGACGGAGACTACGAGCAGTACTTC.

This clone came up once. This chain uses TRBV5-3 with TRBJ2-7; 7 bases agree with TRBD1. TRBV5-3 is classed as an ORF, of uncertain function. This CDR3 region has 15 residues. J lost 3 bases, V lost 5 bases, and 11 bases had no gene match. The CDR3 DNA follows: TGTGCCAGAAGAGACGGGACAGAGATCTGCTACGAGCAGTACTTC. Amino acid sequence: CARRDGTEICYEQYF.

In this sample, this clone turned up once. The chain is built from TRBV7-3 and TRBJ2-5; perhaps TRBD1 as D (6 bases). In germline, CDR1 is SGHTA, CDR2 FQGTGA. The CDR3 contains 13 residues. Trimming removed 5 bases from V and 5 bases from J, with 12 bases in between. The CDR3 sequence: CASSTYRDETQYF. CDR3 sequence (DNA): TGTGCCAGCAGCACATACAGGGACGAGACCCAGTACTTC.

The chain employs TRBV7-9 and TRBJ2-2, with D perhaps TRBD1 (7 bases). The CDR3 contains 17 residues. Trimming took 0 bases from V and 2 from J, leaving 13 bases between them. Per the germline V gene, CDR1 is SEHNR and CDR2 is FQNEAQ (reference sequence). CDR3 coding DNA: TGTGCCAGCAGCTTAGCGTGGCAGGGGGGAAACACCGGGGAGCTGTTTTTT. It codes for CASSLAWQGGNTGELFF. Together with reference TRBV7-9 and TRBJ2-2, the CDR3 gives the full variable domain: DTGVSQNPRHKITKRGQNVTFRCDPISEHNRLYWYRQTLGQGPEFLTYFQNEAQLEKSRLLSDRFSAERPKGSFSTLEIQRTEQGDSAMYLCASSLAWQGGNTGELFFGEGSRLTVL.

This chain uses TRBV5-1 with TRBJ2-3, with D unresolved. Germline-derived CDR1 and CDR2 are SGHRS and YFSETQ. Trimming took 8 bases from V and 2 from J, leaving 12 bases between them. The length of the CDR3 is 13 residues. The CDR3 bases are TGCGCCAGTACTTACACAGACACAGATACGCAGTATTTT. It codes for CASTYTDTDTQYF.

The chain is built from TRBV5-1 and TRBJ1-1, with no clear D. Germline V gene data show CDR1 as SGHRS and CDR2 as YFSETQ. This CDR3 has 12 residues. Between the trimmed V and J ends, which lost 4 bases and 2 bases, there was a span of 6 bases. The chain's CDR3 is CASSHSNTEAFF. CDR3 nucleotides: TGCGCCAGCAGCCACAGCAACACTGAAGCTTTCTTT.

The genes are TRBV19 and TRBJ1-5; no clear D. CDR1 and CDR2 (germline): LNHDA, SQIVND (reference sequence). Trimming removed 0 bases at V and 3 bases at J, with 6 bases between. This CDR3 region has 14 residues. CDR3 sequence: CASSIERINQPQHF. CDR3 DNA sequence: TGTGCCAGTAGTATAGAACGGATCAATCAGCCCCAGCATTTT.

The chain uses TRBV6-1 and TRBJ1-4, with a tentative D call TRBD1 (5 bases). V shed 10 bases and J shed 2 bases, with 14 bases lying between them. CDR3 length: 14 amino acids. Germline V gives CDR1 MNHNS, CDR2 SASEGT. CDR3 nucleotide sequence: TGTGCCACCGGAGGGCAGGGCACTAATGAAAAACTGTTTTTT. Protein product: CATGGQGTNEKLFF.

Comment on this clone: Other DNA sequences in the same sample also yield this CDR3. This sequence joins TRBV7-3 and TRBJ2-1; D possibly matches TRBD1 or TRBD2 (5 bases each). The CDR3 is made up of 14 amino acids. The germline gives CDR1 SGHTA, CDR2 FQGTGA. V was cut by 2 bases and J by 9 bases, with 14 bases left in between. In nucleotides, the CDR3 is TGTGCCAGCAGCTTAGTACTCCTTGGGGGTGAGCAGTTCTTC. Amino acids: CASSLVLLGGEQFF.

This sequence joins TRBV7-3 and TRBJ2-1; D uncertain. This CDR3 contains 13 residues. Germline CDR1 and CDR2: SGHTA and FQGTGA. The V and J ends lost 4 bases and 2 bases respectively, with 6 bases between them. Written as DNA, the CDR3 is TGTGCCAGCAGCTCGGCAGCCTACAATGAGCAGTTCTTC. Translation: CASSSAAYNEQFF.